A single sample is the source of the 27 T cell receptor beta chains below, sequenced in a study of OX40 agonist ivuxolimab in advanced cancers. The method was immunoSEQ multiplex PCR; TCRdb's version includes in-frame clones alone and lacks a portion of them. The repertoire includes 65,000 to 70,000 clones, roughly four fifths of them detected once, and about 1.6% sits in the top ten. Sample: CD4+ or CD8+ T cells sorted from blood, taken in a trial of the OX40 agonist ivuxolimab. These receptor sequences come from an adult with an advanced solid tumor such as melanoma, head and neck, liver or kidney cancer.

A few counts support this clone. CDR3 sequence reads: CASSAVLNTEAFF. DNA for the CDR3: TGTGCCAGCAGTGCAGTTCTGAACACTGAAGCTTTCTTT. V gene TRBV6-1 combines with J gene TRBJ1-1; D gene ambiguous. The ends were cut back, 4 bases at V and 0 bases at J, with 6 bases in the middle. CDR1 and CDR2 from the germline V gene are MNHNS and SASEGT. The CDR3 consists of 13 residues.

J is TRBJ2-3 and V is TRBV4-1, with no clear D. CDR1 and CDR2 from the germline V gene are MGHRA and YSYEKL. Trimming left V 5 bases short and J 0 bases short, with 9 bases between. The CDR3 totals 14 residues. As DNA, the CDR3 is TGCGCCAGCAGCGCAGTGGAAAGCACAGATACGCAGTATTTT. Protein product: CASSAVESTDTQYF.

The rearrangement links TRBV12-5 to TRBJ2-1; D is perhaps TRBD1 (6 bases). Trimming cost V 0 bases and J 0 bases, with 15 bases left between them. The CDR3 sequence is 18 residues long. Germline V gene sequence: CDR1 LGHNT, CDR2 FRNRAP. The chain's CDR3 is CASGLVLDSLNSYNEQFF. The CDR3 nucleotides are TGTGCTAGTGGTTTGGTACTGGACAGCTTAAACTCCTACAATGAGCAGTTCTTC.

The rearrangement links TRBV7-9 to TRBJ1-5; TRBD1 matches at 8 bases. Looked up from germline, CDR1 is SEHNR and CDR2 is FQNEAQ (reference sequence). Losses at the gene ends were 0 bases for V and 1 base for J; bases not matched to a gene: 5. The CDR3 contains 17 residues. The CDR3 DNA sequence: TGTGCCAGCAGCTTAGCGACAGGGGTTGGGAGCAATCAGCCCCAGCATTTT. Translating gives CASSLATGVGSNQPQHF.

This chain uses TRBV19 with TRBJ1-4, with D possibly being TRBD1 (5 bases). Germline values: CDR1 LNHDA, CDR2 SQIVND (reference sequence). The CDR3 covers 14 residues. Trimming left V 4 bases short and J 8 bases short, with 14 bases between. CDR3 in amino acids: CASSTTAGREKLFF. CDR3 sequence (DNA): TGTGCCAGTAGTACGACAGCTGGGAGGGAAAAACTGTTTTTT. Using reference TRBV19 and TRBJ1-4 for the parts outside the CDR3, the full variable domain is DGGITQSPKYLFRKEGQNVTLSCEQNLNHDAMYWYRQDPGQGLRLIYYSQIVNDFQKGDIAEGYSVSREKKESFPLTVTSAQKNPTAFYLCASSTTAGREKLFFGSGTQLSVL.

CDR3 in DNA: TGTGCCAGCAGTTGGGACAGGGTGGGGTACGAGCAGTACTTC. It encodes CASSWDRVGYEQYF. The rearrangement links TRBV6-5 to TRBJ2-7; 9 positions match TRBD1. Per germline, CDR1 MNHEY and CDR2 SVGAGI. The CDR3 length is 14 residues. V trimming: 4 bases; J trimming: 4 bases; junction bases outside the gene matches: 5.

The V gene is TRBV6-5, the J gene TRBJ1-3; the D is unclear. V dropped 4 bases and J dropped 3 bases, with 7 bases sitting between them. Per the germline V gene, CDR1 is MNHEY and CDR2 is SVGAGI. This CDR3 region has 13 residues. The CDR3 sequence is CASSSLFGNTIYF. The CDR3 DNA reads as TGTGCCAGCAGTTCGCTGTTTGGAAACACCATATATTTT.

The chain links TRBV6-1 to TRBJ1-5; D is ambiguous. This CDR3 contains 13 residues. Germline V gene lookup returns CDR1 MNHNS and CDR2 SASEGT. Trimming took 3 bases from V and 5 from J, leaving 8 bases between them. The CDR3 sequence: CASSDQLDQPQHF. CDR3 in DNA: TGTGCCAGCAGTGACCAGTTGGATCAGCCCCAGCATTTT.

This clone was observed a few times. The J gene is TRBJ2-2, the V gene TRBV10-3; D unresolved. CDR1 and CDR2 from the germline V gene are ENHRY and SYGVKD. The CDR3 runs 13 residues. Trimming took off 0 bases at V and 6 bases at J, with 5 bases between the two ends. The CDR3 loop reads CAISESSPGELFF. CDR3 nucleotides: TGTGCCATCAGTGAGTCCAGCCCCGGGGAGCTGTTTTTT.

The V gene is TRBV6-1, the J gene TRBJ2-1; 10 bases match TRBD2. V lost 5 bases, J lost 5 bases, and 3 bases stayed unmatched. The CDR3 covers 14 residues. Looked up from germline, CDR1 is MNHNS and CDR2 is SASEGT. The CDR3 region is CASSFGTSDNEQFF. For the CDR3, the DNA is TGTGCCAGCAGTTTCGGGACTAGCGACAATGAGCAGTTCTTC.

The chain joins TRBV5-1 to TRBJ1-1, with 10 bases that match TRBD1. The CDR3 runs 15 residues. Germline V gene data show CDR1 as SGHRS and CDR2 as YFSETQ. The V segment lost 4 bases and the J segment 1 base; nucleotides outside the gene matches: 4. The CDR3 spells CASSKGQGENTEAFF. The CDR3 DNA follows: TGCGCCAGCAGCAAAGGACAGGGGGAGAACACTGAAGCTTTCTTT.

V gene TRBV2 combines with J gene TRBJ1-1; D is ambiguous. Between the trimmed V and J ends, which lost 3 bases and 0 bases, there was a span of 2 bases. CDR1 and CDR2 from the germline V gene are SNHLY and FYNNEI. This CDR3 has 12 amino acids. CDR3 nucleotide sequence: TGTGCCAGCAGTGACGTGAACACTGAAGCTTTCTTT. It encodes CASSDVNTEAFF.

This chain uses TRBV9 with TRBJ1-6; weak D call: TRBD1 (5 bases). V was pared by 4 bases and J by 8 bases, with 13 bases between. Looked up from germline, CDR1 is SGDLS and CDR2 is YYNGEE. This CDR3 comprises 14 residues. CDR3 residues: CASSRGRLDSPLHF. The CDR3 DNA sequence: TGTGCCAGCAGCCGGGGACGATTAGATTCACCCCTCCACTTT.

The J gene is TRBJ2-7, the V gene TRBV5-1; 10 nucleotides align to TRBD1. The CDR3 covers 18 residues. V was clipped by 3 bases and J by 1 base; unmatched bases: 13. Germline V gives CDR1 SGHRS, CDR2 YFSETQ. The CDR3 is CASSSQHYGTGVSYEQYF. CDR3 sequence (DNA): TGCGCCAGCAGCTCACAACATTACGGGACAGGGGTTTCCTACGAGCAGTACTTC.

This chain connects TRBV7-9 to TRBJ2-7; D possibly uses TRBD1 or TRBD2 (5 bases each). CDR1 is SEHNR and CDR2 is FQNEAQ in the germline V gene (reference sequence). Trimming took 5 bases from V and 0 from J, leaving 17 bases between them. The CDR3 consists of 16 residues. CDR3 in amino acids: CASSPTYGAHSYEQYF. The CDR3 nucleotides are TGTGCCAGCAGCCCCACGTACGGGGCCCACTCCTACGAGCAGTACTTC. Drawing the rest from reference TRBV7-9 and TRBJ2-7, the complete variable domain is DTGVSQNPRHKITKRGQNVTFRCDPISEHNRLYWYRQTLGQGPEFLTYFQNEAQLEKSRLLSDRFSAERPKGSFSTLEIQRTEQGDSAMYLCASSPTYGAHSYEQYFGPGTRLTVT.

The chain couples TRBV5-4 to TRBJ2-5, with D uncertain. Per germline, CDR1 SGHNT and CDR2 YYREEE (reference sequence). V was cut by 1 base and J by 1 base, with 8 bases left in between. The CDR3 runs to 14 residues. CDR3 region: CASSLTQVQETQYF. The CDR3, as DNA: TGTGCCAGCAGCTTGACTCAGGTCCAAGAGACCCAGTACTTC.

This sequence joins TRBV7-2 and TRBJ2-7; D is unresolved. The germline V gene encodes CDR1 SGHTA and CDR2 FQGNSA. This CDR3 has 14 amino acids. V was trimmed by 5 bases and J by 3 bases, leaving 14 bases between them. The CDR3, as DNA: TGTGCCAGCAGCGTATCTGGGGTGAGCTACGAGCAGTACTTC. Protein: CASSVSGVSYEQYF.

The rearrangement links TRBV11-2 to TRBJ2-1; D gene uncertain. The germline CDR1 and CDR2 sequences are SGHAT and FQNNGV. The CDR3 has 13 amino acids. V lost 3 bases and J lost 4, with 7 bases in between. CDR3 DNA: TGTGCCAGCAGCTTTTATTCGTACAATGAGCAGTTCTTC. Its translation: CASSFYSYNEQFF.

The chain carries TRBV5-6 and TRBJ1-1, with 12 bases that match TRBD1. V shed 4 bases, J shed 5 bases, and the junction held 9 bases outside the gene matches. The CDR3 spans 16 residues. Germline V gene data show CDR1 as SGHDT and CDR2 as YYEEEE. Written as DNA, the CDR3 is TGTGCCAGCAGCCGAGGGGACAGGGGGCTGAGAACTGAAGCTTTCTTT. As protein: CASSRGDRGLRTEAFF.

The genes are TRBV19 and TRBJ1-5; 7 positions agree with TRBD1. This CDR3 has 14 amino acids. V lost 6 bases and J lost 6; bases outside the gene matches: 8. Germline CDR1 reads LNHDA; CDR2 reads SQIVND (reference sequence). CDR3 residues: CASRRTGLGQPQHF. Here the CDR3 DNA reads TGTGCCAGTAGGAGGACAGGTCTCGGTCAGCCCCAGCATTTT.

The J gene is TRBJ1-1, the V gene TRBV2; 12 bases align to TRBD1. V was pared by 8 bases and J by 5 bases, with 9 bases of the junction left unmatched. The CDR3 contains 15 residues. The germline V gene has CDR1 SNHLY and CDR2 FYNNEI. The CDR3 protein is CASAPGQGAGTEAFF. DNA of the CDR3: TGTGCCAGCGCGCCGGGACAGGGGGCGGGAACTGAAGCTTTCTTT.

V usage is TRBV12-5 and J usage is TRBJ2-7; 10 nucleotides agree with TRBD2. Germline values: CDR1 LGHNT, CDR2 FRNRAP. V shed 0 bases and J 2 bases; nucleotides not matched to a gene: 1. The CDR3 is made up of 15 amino acids. CDR3 DNA: TGTGCTAGTGGTTTGGTACTAGCGGGGACCTACGAGCAGTACTTC. Its protein is CASGLVLAGTYEQYF.

This clone was detected a few times. This chain connects TRBV4-1 to TRBJ1-5; unclear D gene. Germline V lookup: CDR1 MGHRA, CDR2 YSYEKL. V was cut by 5 bases and J by 6 bases, with 8 bases left in between. This CDR3 has 12 residues. The CDR3 DNA follows: TGCGCCAGCAGCTCCGTGGGTCAGCCCCAGCATTTT. Encoded protein: CASSSVGQPQHF.

This chain joins TRBV30 and TRBJ2-5; D possibly corresponds to TRBD2 (5 bases). V was cut by 0 bases and J by 1 base, with 9 bases left in between. The CDR3 spans 14 residues. Looked up from germline, CDR1 is GTSNPN and CDR2 is SVGIG (reference sequence). The CDR3 here is CAWSVGSGQETQYF. The DNA for the CDR3 is TGTGCCTGGAGTGTTGGGAGCGGCCAAGAGACCCAGTACTTC.

The chain has TRBV6-5 and TRBJ2-2, with TRBD2 matching over 7 bases. V was clipped by 4 bases and J by 3 bases; unmatched bases: 2. The germline gives CDR1 MNHEY, CDR2 SVGAGI. The CDR3 loop spans 14 amino acids. This chain's CDR3 is CASSWTRDTGELFF. The CDR3 bases are TGTGCCAGCAGTTGGACTAGGGACACCGGGGAGCTGTTTTTT.

V usage is TRBV18 and J usage is TRBJ1-2; D gene ambiguous. The CDR3 is made up of 13 amino acids. From germline, CDR1 is KGHSH and CDR2 LQKENI. Deletions cut 3 bases from V and 6 bases from J, with 11 bases between. The CDR3 DNA sequence: TGTGCCAGCTCACCCCGGGTCCGAGATGGCTACACCTTC. This sequence encodes CASSPRVRDGYTF.

V gene TRBV5-4 combines with J gene TRBJ1-1; tentatively, D is TRBD1 (5 bases). This CDR3 is 14 amino acids long. Trimming removed 2 bases from V and 3 bases from J, with 11 bases in between. Germline-derived CDR1 and CDR2 are SGHNT and YYREEE (reference sequence). The CDR3 here is CASSFGASDTEAFF. The CDR3 DNA reads as TGTGCCAGCAGCTTCGGGGCCTCGGACACTGAAGCTTTCTTT.